This TCR beta chain was identified during a study of T cell repertoires in cytomegalovirus infection. Across the study: Alongside well-studied HLA-B-restricted CMV epitopes, recently identified HLA-C-restricted CMV epitopes were also used. Study observations and caveats: Dominating the ex vivo response were HLA-C-restricted CMV-specific TCR beta clonotypes.

A note on this clonotype: Its antigen remains unidentified.

Trimming cost V 2 bases and J 1 base; bases outside gene matches: 22. The CDR3 is 21 residues long. From germline, CDR1 is SGHVS and CDR2 FNYEAQ. TCRdb analysed the reads with MiXCR anew, one entry per CDR3 protein. The table records fewer than 130,000 distinct CDR3 sequences, about 40% of them present only once. The specimen comprised CD8+ T cells from cultured PBMCs, sampled from culture after CMV antigen stimulation. The rearrangement uses TRBV7-6 and TRBJ1-1, with TRBD1 matching 7 bases. This TCR was recovered from a human donor in good health (CMV status not recorded). Some clones in this sample may be carry-over from other donors' samples. CDR3 bases: TGTGCCAGCAGCTTAAACTCAGGGGGTTTAATGGTAGAAGGAGAGAACACTGAAGCTTTCTTT. This codes for CASSLNSGGLMVEGENTEAFF.